One and the same sample provided the 8 T cell receptor beta chains below, sequenced in a study of T cells in Graves' hyperthyroidism and ophthalmopathy. It was RNA transcripts that yielded the amplified TCR beta CDR3 regions. HTBI primers were used for first-round RT-PCR of the TCR CDR3. One entry per CDR3 protein, called by TCRdb with MiXCR from the multiplex PCR reads. The repertoire holds approximately 400,000 distinct CDR3 sequences, with more than 12% as singletons. Source material: blood. The receptors originated from a woman aged 30 to 39 with Graves' ophthalmopathy.

Ten or more counts support this clonotype. V is TRBV30 and J is TRBJ1-4; D is unresolved. This CDR3 is built from 14 residues. Germline CDR1 is GTSNPN and CDR2 is SVGIG (reference sequence). V dropped 0 bases and J dropped 0 bases, with 5 bases sitting between them. CDR3 nucleotide sequence: TGTGCCTGGAGTGTTGGGGCAACTAATGAAAAACTGTTTTTT. The encoded protein is CAWSVGATNEKLFF.

This clonotype has at least ten counts. The chain uses TRBV30 and TRBJ1-1; 7 nucleotides align to TRBD1. V dropped 4 bases and J dropped 8; count of bases not matched to a gene: 13. CDR1 and CDR2 (germline): GTSNPN, SVGIG (reference sequence). This CDR3 is built from 14 residues. CDR3 region: CAWNQGEVGGEAFF. The CDR3 DNA reads as TGTGCCTGGAATCAGGGGGAGGTAGGCGGCGAAGCTTTCTTT.

This chain links TRBV28 with TRBJ1-4, with D unclear. The V end was cut by 7 bases, the J end by 0 bases, with 6 bases between. The CDR3 spans 13 residues. CDR1 MDHEN and CDR2 SYDVKM come from the germline V gene. CDR3 in amino acids: CASTIATNEKLFF. The CDR3 region has the DNA TGTGCCAGCACCATTGCAACTAATGAAAAACTGTTTTTT.

The rearrangement uses TRBV29-1 and TRBJ1-2, with D hard to call. Germline CDR1 reads SQVTM; CDR2 reads ANQGSEA. The CDR3 is 12 amino acids. V was pared by 3 bases and J by 6 bases, with 11 bases between. The CDR3 is CSVESGFDGYTF. In DNA, the CDR3 is TGCAGCGTTGAGTCGGGGTTCGATGGCTACACCTTC.

As concerns this clonotype: This clone may be a read error of a much larger clone one base away. The V gene is TRBV6-2 or TRBV6-3, the J gene TRBJ2-5; 7 bases map to TRBD1. V lost 6 bases and J lost 3; bases outside the gene matches: 10. Per the germline V gene, CDR1 is MNHEY and CDR2 is SVGEGT. CDR3 length equals 15 residues. CDR3 loop: CASRPPGTAKETQYF. The DNA for the CDR3 is TGTGCCAGCAGACCCCCCGGGACAGCAAAAGAGACCCAGTACTTC.

This clonotype occurred many times. This chain uses TRBV2 with TRBJ1-6; D may be TRBD1 (5 bases). The CDR3 covers 12 residues. The germline V and J ends were trimmed by 8 bases and 16 bases, with 18 bases remaining between them. The V gene's germline CDR1 is SNHLY and CDR2 FYNNEI. The CDR3 region is CASRSRERGLHF. As DNA, the CDR3 is TGTGCCAGCCGATCAAGGGAGAGGGGACTCCACTTT.

J is TRBJ1-1 and V is TRBV28; the match to TRBD1 covers 7 bases. The CDR3 sequence is 16 residues long. Germline trimming cut 6 bases from V and 4 bases from J; bases unmatched to any gene: 14. CDR1 MDHEN and CDR2 SYDVKM come from the germline V gene. The CDR3 DNA reads TGTGCCAGCAGAAACCTTAAGGGGGCGCAGGGCACTGAAGCTTTCTTT. Its translation is CASRNLKGAQGTEAFF.

The sample holds many counts of this clonotype. The V call is TRBV11-1, the J call TRBJ2-1; D assignment may be TRBD1 or TRBD2 (6 bases each). The germline CDR1 and CDR2 sequences are SGHAT and FQDESV (reference sequence). The V end lost 4 bases, the J end lost 5 bases, and 24 bases lay between the germline ends. There are 18 residues in the CDR3. CDR3 region: CASSYLINPPGADNEQFF. CDR3 in DNA: TGTGCCAGCAGCTACCTAATTAATCCCCCGGGGGCGGACAATGAGCAGTTCTTC.